This T cell receptor beta chain was captured in a study of blood T cell repertoires in COVID-19. Study-wide background: PBMCs, B-cell-depleted T cells, or T cells provided the cDNA or gDNA that made up the material.

TCRdb's table, derived via immunoSEQ multiplex PCR, lists solely in-frame clones and lacks some. In the table there are approximately 57,000 clones, about 87% of which are singletons. V shed 5 bases, J shed 2 bases, and the junction held 7 bases outside the gene matches. The CDR3 contains 15 residues. Germline values: CDR1 MDHEN, CDR2 SYDVKM. The source of this sequence is a man in his forties or fifties with acute or convalescent COVID-19. Sequenced input: peripheral blood. The genes are TRBV28 and TRBJ2-7; 9 nucleotides line up with TRBD1. DNA for the CDR3: TGTGCCAGCAGTACTACCGGGACAGGGACCTACGAGCAGTACTTC. Its protein product is CASSTTGTGTYEQYF.